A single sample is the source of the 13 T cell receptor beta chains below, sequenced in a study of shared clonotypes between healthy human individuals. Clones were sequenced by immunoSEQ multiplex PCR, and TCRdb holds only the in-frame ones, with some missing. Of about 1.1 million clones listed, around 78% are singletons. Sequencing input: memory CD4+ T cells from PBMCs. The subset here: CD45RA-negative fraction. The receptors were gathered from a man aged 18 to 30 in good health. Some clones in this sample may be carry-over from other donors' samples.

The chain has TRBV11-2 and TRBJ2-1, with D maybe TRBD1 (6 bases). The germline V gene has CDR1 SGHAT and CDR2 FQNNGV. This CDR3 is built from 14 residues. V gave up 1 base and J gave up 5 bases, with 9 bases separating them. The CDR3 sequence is CASSLGTANNEQFF. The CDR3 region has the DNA TGTGCCAGCAGCTTAGGGACAGCTAACAATGAGCAGTTCTTC. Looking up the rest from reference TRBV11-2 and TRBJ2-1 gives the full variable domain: EAGVAQSPRYKIIEKRQSVAFWCNPISGHATLYWYQQILGQGPKLLIQFQNNGVVDDSQLPKDRFSAERLKGVDSTLKIQPAKLEDSAVYLCASSLGTANNEQFFGPGTRLTVL.

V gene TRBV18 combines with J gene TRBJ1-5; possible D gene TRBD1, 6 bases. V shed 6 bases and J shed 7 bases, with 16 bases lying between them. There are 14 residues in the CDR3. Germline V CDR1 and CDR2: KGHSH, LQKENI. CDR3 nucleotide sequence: TGTGCCAGCTCGGAACAGGGTTTGGGGCAGCCCCAGCATTTT. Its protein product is CASSEQGLGQPQHF.

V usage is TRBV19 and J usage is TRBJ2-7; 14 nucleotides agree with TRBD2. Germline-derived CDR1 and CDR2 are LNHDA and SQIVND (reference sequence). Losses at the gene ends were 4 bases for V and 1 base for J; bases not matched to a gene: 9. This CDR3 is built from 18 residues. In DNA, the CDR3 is TGTGCCAGTAGTAGAGCCGGGACTAGCGGGAGTCTATCCTACGAGCAGTACTTC. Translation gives CASSRAGTSGSLSYEQYF.

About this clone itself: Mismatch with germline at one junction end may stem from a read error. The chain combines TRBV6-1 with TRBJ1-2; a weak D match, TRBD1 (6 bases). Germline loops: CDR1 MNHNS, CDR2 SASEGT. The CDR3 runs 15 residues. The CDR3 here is CASSERRLGGGPRLF. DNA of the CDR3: TGTGCCAGCAGTGAACGCCGTCTGGGGGGGGGCCCCCGTCTTTTC.

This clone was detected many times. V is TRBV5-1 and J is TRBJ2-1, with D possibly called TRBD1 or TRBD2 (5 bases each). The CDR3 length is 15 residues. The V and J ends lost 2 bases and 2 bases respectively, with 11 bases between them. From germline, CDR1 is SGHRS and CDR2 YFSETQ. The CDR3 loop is CASSFGDPTYNEQFF. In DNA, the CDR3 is TGCGCCAGCAGCTTCGGGGACCCCACCTACAATGAGCAGTTCTTC.

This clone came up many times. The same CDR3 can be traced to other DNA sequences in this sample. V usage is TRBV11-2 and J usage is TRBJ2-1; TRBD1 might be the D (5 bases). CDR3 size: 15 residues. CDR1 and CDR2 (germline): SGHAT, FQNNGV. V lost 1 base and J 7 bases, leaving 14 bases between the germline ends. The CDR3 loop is CASSLGAGLNNEQFF. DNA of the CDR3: TGTGCCAGCAGCTTAGGGGCAGGGCTTAATAATGAGCAGTTCTTC. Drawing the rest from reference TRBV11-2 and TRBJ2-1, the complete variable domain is EAGVAQSPRYKIIEKRQSVAFWCNPISGHATLYWYQQILGQGPKLLIQFQNNGVVDDSQLPKDRFSAERLKGVDSTLKIQPAKLEDSAVYLCASSLGAGLNNEQFFGPGTRLTVL.

The DNA of the CDR3 is TGTGCCAGCAGCCCCCGCGGGAGCGTGTTAAACACCGGGGAGCTGTTTTTT. Its translation: CASSPRGSVLNTGELFF. This chain links TRBV9 with TRBJ2-2; TRBD2 agrees at 7 bases. CDR3 length: 17 residues. After removal of 4 bases from V and 2 bases from J, the junction contained 11 bases not matched to a gene. Germline V gene data show CDR1 as SGDLS and CDR2 as YYNGEE.

The CDR3 DNA follows: TGTGCCAGCAGTTTATCGGGGGGTGCTAGGGCTTTCTTT. Protein product: CASSLSGGARAFF. The rearrangement joins TRBV27 to TRBJ1-1; a possible D gene is TRBD1 (5 bases). V gave up 0 bases and J gave up 11 bases, with 13 bases separating them. The CDR3 length is 13 residues. Germline V CDR1 and CDR2: MNHEY, SMNVEV (reference sequence).

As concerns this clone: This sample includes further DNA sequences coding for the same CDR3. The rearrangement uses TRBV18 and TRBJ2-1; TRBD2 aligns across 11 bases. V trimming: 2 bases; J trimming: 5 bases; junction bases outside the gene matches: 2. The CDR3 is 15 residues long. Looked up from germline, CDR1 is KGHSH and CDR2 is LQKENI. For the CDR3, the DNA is TGTGCCAGCTCACCAGGGACTAGCGGAAACAATGAGCAGTTCTTC. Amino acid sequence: CASSPGTSGNNEQFF. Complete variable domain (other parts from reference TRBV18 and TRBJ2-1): NAGVMQNPRHLVRRRGQEARLRCSPMKGHSHVYWYRQLPEEGLKFMVYLQKENIIDESGMPKERFSAEFPKEGPSILRIQQVVRGDSAAYFCASSPGTSGNNEQFFGPGTRLTVL.

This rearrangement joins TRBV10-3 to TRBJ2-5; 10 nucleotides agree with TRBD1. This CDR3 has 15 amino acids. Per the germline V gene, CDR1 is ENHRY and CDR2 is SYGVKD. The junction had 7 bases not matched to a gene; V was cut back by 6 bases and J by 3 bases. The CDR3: CAIRPGQGREETQYF. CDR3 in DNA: TGTGCCATCAGACCGGGACAGGGGAGGGAAGAGACCCAGTACTTC.

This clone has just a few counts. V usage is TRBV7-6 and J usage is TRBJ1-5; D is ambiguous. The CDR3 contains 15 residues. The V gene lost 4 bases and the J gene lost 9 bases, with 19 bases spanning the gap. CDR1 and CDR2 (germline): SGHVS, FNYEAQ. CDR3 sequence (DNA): TGTGCCAGCAGCTCGAATCCCGGGATAAGTTGGCCCCAGCATTTT. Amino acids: CASSSNPGISWPQHF.

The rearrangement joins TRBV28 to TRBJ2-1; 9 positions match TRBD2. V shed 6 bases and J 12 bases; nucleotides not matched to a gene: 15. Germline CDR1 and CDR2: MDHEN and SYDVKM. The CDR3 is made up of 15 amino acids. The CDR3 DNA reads TGTGCCAGCAGCTTAGGGACTAGCATCCCAATCGGGCAGTTCTTC. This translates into CASSLGTSIPIGQFF.

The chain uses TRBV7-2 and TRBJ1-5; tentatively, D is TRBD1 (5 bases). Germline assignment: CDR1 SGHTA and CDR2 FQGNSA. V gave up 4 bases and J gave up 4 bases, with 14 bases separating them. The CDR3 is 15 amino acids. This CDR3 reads CASSSVAGQNQPQHF. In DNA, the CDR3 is TGTGCCAGCAGCTCGGTGGCAGGGCAGAATCAGCCCCAGCATTTT.